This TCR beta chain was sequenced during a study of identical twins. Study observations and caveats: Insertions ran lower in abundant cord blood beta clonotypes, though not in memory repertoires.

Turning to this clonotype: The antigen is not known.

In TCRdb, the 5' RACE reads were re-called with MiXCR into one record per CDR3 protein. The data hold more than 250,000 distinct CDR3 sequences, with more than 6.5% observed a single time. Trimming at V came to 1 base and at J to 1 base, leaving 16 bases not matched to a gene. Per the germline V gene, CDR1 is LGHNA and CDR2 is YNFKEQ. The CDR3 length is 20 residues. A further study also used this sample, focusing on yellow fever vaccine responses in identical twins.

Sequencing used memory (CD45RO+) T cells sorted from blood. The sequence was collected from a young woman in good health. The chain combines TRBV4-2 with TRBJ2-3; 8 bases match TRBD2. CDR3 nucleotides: TGTGCCAGCAGCCAAGTTCGGGGGGGCACCTGGGTTAGCGGCACAGATACGCAGTATTTT. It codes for CASSQVRGGTWVSGTDTQYF.